This T cell receptor beta chain was captured in a study of regulatory T cells in long-lasting Graves disease (dated by TCRdb to the early 2020s). Study-level background: Antithyroid drugs had been taken for less than 3 months by newly diagnosed Graves' disease patients. This study used TCR sequencing and RNA sequencing of peripheral blood to compare persistent Graves' disease patients against newly diagnosed Graves' disease patients. The study was conducted in China and was registered as a clinical trial. TCR sequencing covered about 13 persistent and some 20 newly diagnosed Graves' disease patients, about 35 samples in total. Overall results and qualifications from the work: Patients with persistent disease shared more public clonotypes (over 2,500) than newly diagnosed patients did (around 1,000). The authors acknowledged the small sample size as a limitation that may reduce accuracy. TRBV28, TRBJ1-2 and TRBJ2-5 were preferentially used in persistent disease, while TRBV20-1 and TRBJ2-1 were favored in newly diagnosed disease. Lower TCR Shannon entropy and fewer highly expanded clones were observed in persistent Graves' disease patients than in newly diagnosed patients, which suggested clonal expansion. The study examined only peripheral blood because the primary lesion, thyroid tissue, could not be accessed. Only the TCR beta chain was sequenced and analyzed.

This clonotype was detected a few times. Its target antigen remains unknown. Base qualities are not recorded, but no much larger clone differs from it by a single base. Taken with the paper, the label for time point translates to: newly diagnosed GD, antithyroid drugs for less than 3 months. RNA was extracted from PBMCs in TRIzol for both TCR sequencing and RNA sequencing. The diagnosis of Graves' disease followed American Thyroid Association guidelines. Patients for the study were recruited at an endocrinology department in Xi'an, China. Each patient gave about 9.1 milliliters of peripheral blood, collected in an EDTA anticoagulant tube. Ficoll Paque Plus density gradient separation was used to isolate PBMCs, and no further T cell sorting was done. An Agilent 2100 Bioanalyzer and agarose gel were used to assess RNA quality, and a NanoDrop 2000 was used to measure RNA concentration. The method was multiplex PCR. The run used an Illumina HiSeq 4000. iRepertoire HTBI primers and Arm-PCR amplification of CDR3 regions were used to construct TCR beta libraries. PCR products were gel purified before sequencing. Under the source paper's analysis protocol: Gene usage analysis of CDR3 amino acid clonotypes used the 55 to 80 TRBV and about 14 TRBJ segments found across samples. COPE and FqMerger were used to merge the filtered high-quality paired reads into contigs. Contigs were aligned with BLAST to IMGT TRBV, TRBD and TRBJ reference genes, and CDR3 was defined per IMGT. Any clonotype with a frequency above 0.1% was classified as a highly expanded clone. Repertoire diversity was measured by Shannon entropy, and V-J evenness by the Gini coefficient. Clonotypes shared by more than one individual were considered public. The public reads were reanalyzed by TCRdb: fastp trimming at Q25, MiXCR alignment, in-frame beta chains only. Rows merge per CDR3 protein into single entries with the most common DNA and genes. TCRdb's processing, not the authors', yielded these V and J calls. This sample is represented by about 440,000 distinct CDR3 sequences; under 15% of them were singletons. Clones ranked in the top ten supply 16% of the sample.

For CDR1 and CDR2, the germline V gene (reference sequence) lists DFQATT and SNEGSKA. Including the terminal cysteine and phenylalanine, the CDR3 comprises 13 residues. Only the CDR3 DNA stays, 39 bases, in frame from base 1. V is pared back by 4 bases and J by 2 bases, with 9 bases lying between the germline termini. The same specimen was also included in a second study, on T cells in Graves' hyperthyroidism and ophthalmopathy. Per that second paper: Stable Graves' hyperthyroidism was defined as the absence of progression to ophthalmopathy over 18 months of follow-up. Hyperthyroidism patients were newly diagnosed, had a disease duration of under 2 months, and were aged 18 to 65 years. The study excluded patients with uncontrolled infections, other autoimmune diseases, pregnancy or lactation. Diagnoses relied on clinical symptoms, serum thyroxine and TRAb, thyroid ultrasound and orbital computed tomography. The TCR CDR3 was subjected to a first round of RT-PCR using the HTBI primer set and the Qiagen OneStep RT-PCR kit. Most expanded thyroid clonotypes (frequency above 0.001) were also found in blood, which suggests that blood repertoires may mirror thyroid immune responses. A 13 V-J signature model separated ophthalmopathy from stable hyperthyroidism, with about 90% sensitivity and just under 84% specificity in cross-validation and 80%/75% in testing. During validation, the model predicted progression to ophthalmopathy a median of around 7 months ahead of onset, with almost 71% sensitivity and 72.22% specificity. A discovery cohort of 95 to 100 patients, roughly 45 with Graves' ophthalmopathy and more than 55 with stable Graves' hyperthyroidism, was used to find distinguishing TCR V-J signatures. Whether ophthalmopathy could be predicted prospectively was tested in an independent validation cohort made up of 18 to 20 hyperthyroidism patients plus 17 patients who later progressed to ophthalmopathy. The approximately 90 discovery patients were randomly split 7:3 into training and test sets. In about 6 Graves' hyperthyroidism patients, the study also compared T-cell repertoires from thyroid tissue with T-cell repertoires from blood. After sampling, hyperthyroidism patients received methimazole starting at 30 mg daily, and ophthalmopathy patients received high-dose intravenous methylprednisolone. Libraries were constructed in a second round of multiplex PCR, after which size selection and purification were performed. Libraries were sequenced paired-end with 100 bp reads on an Illumina HiSeq2000. SOAPnuke was used to process the raw data, removing reads that contained adapters or uncalled bases, had a mean Phred below 15, or lacked an exact match to the constant primer or identifier. High-quality paired reads were merged with COPE v1.2.5, and unique nucleotide sequences were defined as clonotypes. Clonotypes were aligned to IMGT TRBV, TRBD and TRBJ reference segments using MiTCR v1.1. The analysis was restricted to V-J combinations with a frequency above 0.0001, which together covered just over 99% of the repertoires. The TCS score was defined as the ratio of F50 (clonal expansion) to E x V (chaos), calculated using BLOSUM62-based TCRdist between CDR3 peptides within each V-J. Welch's t-statistics and random forest reduced approximately 520 V-J features to 13, which were used in a naive Bayes classifier (R e1071). Sample size was not statistically predetermined, and blinding of investigators to group allocation was not performed. The paper describes TCR Vbeta CDR3 sequencing of 135 peripheral blood samples, made up of about 41 ophthalmopathy patients, 70 to 80 hyperthyroidism patients and roughly 17 progressor patients.

The clonotype was recovered from a young woman with Graves disease. Donor details come from another sample of the same person, matched by shared clones. The starting material was peripheral blood mononuclear cells (PBMCs), obtained at new diagnosis, from a patient treated with antithyroid drugs. This chain joins TRBV20-1 to TRBJ1-5; the D gene cannot be resolved reliably. The CDR3 protein: CSANTGGNQPQHF. Read as DNA, the sequence is TGCAGTGCTAACACGGGAGGCAATCAGCCCCAGCATTTT.